The 3 T cell receptor beta chains given below trace back to one sample, sequenced in a study of beta chain features in type 1 diabetes. Expressed TCRB transcripts were sequenced because the entire RNA isolate underwent reverse transcription. The repertoire was sequenced with immunoSEQ multiplex PCR; TCRdb's copy has only in-frame clones and lacks some. The table has around 300,000 clones, 7% to 9% seen once; the top ten hold under 1.3%. Sequencing was done on a sample of central memory CD4+ T cells from blood. The receptors here all came from a woman in her late teens or twenties in good health.

This clone has a handful of counts. The rearrangement uses TRBV5-6 and TRBJ2-5; a weak D match, TRBD1 (8 bases). The CDR3 sequence is 18 residues long. CDR1 and CDR2 from the germline V gene are SGHDT and YYEEEE. Between the trimmed V and J ends, which lost 2 bases and 2 bases, there was a span of 22 bases. CDR3 region: CASSFLGQGGGTQETQYF. In DNA, the CDR3 is TGTGCCAGCAGCTTCTTAGGACAGGGAGGGGGGACACAAGAGACCCAGTACTTC.

This clone occurred a few times. The CDR3, as DNA: TGTGCCTGGAGTGTTAACTCGAACGAAAAACTGTTTTTT. It specifies CAWSVNSNEKLFF. The J gene is TRBJ1-4, the V gene TRBV30; unclear D gene. Germline V gives CDR1 GTSNPN, CDR2 SVGIG (reference sequence). Trimming took off 0 bases at V and 8 bases at J, with 10 bases between the two ends. CDR3 length equals 13 residues.

The V gene is TRBV19, the J gene TRBJ2-2, with D perhaps TRBD2 (6 bases). CDR1 LNHDA and CDR2 SQIVND come from the germline V gene (reference sequence). V dropped 8 bases and J dropped 2 bases, with 24 bases sitting between them. This CDR3 is 18 amino acids long. CDR3 loop: CASRRDGISGFNTGELFF. Here the CDR3 DNA reads TGTGCCAGTCGGAGGGACGGGATTTCGGGTTTCAACACCGGGGAGCTGTTTTTT.